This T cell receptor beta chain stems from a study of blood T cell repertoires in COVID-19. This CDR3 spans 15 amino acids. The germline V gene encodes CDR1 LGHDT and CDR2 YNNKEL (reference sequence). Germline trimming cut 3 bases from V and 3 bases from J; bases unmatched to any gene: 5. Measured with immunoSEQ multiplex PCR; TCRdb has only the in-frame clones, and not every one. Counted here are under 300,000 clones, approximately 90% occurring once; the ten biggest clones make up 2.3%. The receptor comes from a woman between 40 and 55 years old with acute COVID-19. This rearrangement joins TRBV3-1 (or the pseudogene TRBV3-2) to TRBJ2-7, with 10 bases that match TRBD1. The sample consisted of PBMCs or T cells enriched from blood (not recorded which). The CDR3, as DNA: TGTGCCAGCAGCCAGTCAGGACAGGGGGACTACGAGCAGTACTTC. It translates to CASSQSGQGDYEQYF.